This TCR beta chain was identified during a study of identical twins. Study-level results: The study found that models underestimated out-of-frame TCR alpha sharing in monozygotic twins. Within cord blood, abundant beta clonotypes carried fewer insertions, but memory repertoires showed no such trend.

Germline trimming cut 6 bases from V and 8 bases from J; bases unmatched to any gene: 10. This CDR3 comprises 14 residues. Germline CDR1 reads MNHEY; CDR2 reads SMNVEV (reference sequence). This clonotype has just a few counts. The antigen is unknown. Unique molecular identifiers were in the cDNA, with template-switch universal primer binding. TCRdb reanalysed the 5' RACE reads using MiXCR and keeps one entry per CDR3 protein. Among 1.5 million to 2 million distinct CDR3 sequences listed, roughly 35% were seen once. The chain couples TRBV27 to TRBJ2-1, with 7 nucleotides matching TRBD2. The TCR comes from a newborn girl in good health. The sample comprised cord blood. CDR3 region: CASSGLVATYEQFF. CDR3 nucleotide sequence: TGTGCCAGCAGCGGACTAGTGGCCACTTATGAGCAGTTCTTC.